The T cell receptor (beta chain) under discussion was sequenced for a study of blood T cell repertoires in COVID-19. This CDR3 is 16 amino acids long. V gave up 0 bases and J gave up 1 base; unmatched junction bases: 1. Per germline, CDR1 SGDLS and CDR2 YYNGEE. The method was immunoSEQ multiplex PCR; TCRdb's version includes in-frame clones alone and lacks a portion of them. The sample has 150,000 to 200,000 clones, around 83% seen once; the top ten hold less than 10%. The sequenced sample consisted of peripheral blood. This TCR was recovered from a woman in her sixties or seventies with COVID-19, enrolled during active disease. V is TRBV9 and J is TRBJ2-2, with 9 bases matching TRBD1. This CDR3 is CASSVVDRGNTGELFF. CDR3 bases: TGTGCCAGCAGCGTAGTGGACAGGGGGAACACCGGGGAGCTGTTTTTT.